These 25 T cell receptor delta chains were all obtained from the same sample, sequenced in a study of gamma-delta T cells after stem cell transplantation. TCRdb re-called the RT-PCR reads with CATT. The table includes approximately 4,200 delta-chain clones, roughly 2.1% detected once. Sequences were obtained from gamma-delta T cells. Receptors were obtained from a human donor. It is not recorded whose cells these are; they may come from a transplant donor.

This clone is termed large. Other DNA sequences in this specimen translate into the identical CDR3. The chain has TRDV2 and TRDJ1; 10 nucleotides line up with TRDD3. CDR1 is GEAIGNYY and CDR2 is EKD in the germline V gene. This CDR3 spans 18 amino acids. V was clipped by 2 bases and J by 1 base; unmatched bases: 12. The CDR3 here is CACDRISTGGFRTDKLIF. The CDR3 DNA is TGTGCCTGTGACAGGATTTCAACTGGGGGATTTCGCACCGATAAACTCATCTTT.

With respect to this clone: This DNA translates differently at residue 4 from the TCRdb protein, which is that of a much larger clone; a read error is likely, and the protein shown is the DNA's own translation. The chain is built from TRDV2 and TRDJ1; 7 positions match TRDD3. This CDR3 contains 15 residues. Germline values: CDR1 GEAIGNYY, CDR2 EKD. After removal of 5 bases from V and 3 bases from J, the junction contained 11 bases not matched to a gene. This CDR3 reads CACGPLGTGPDKLIF. The CDR3 nucleotides read TGTGCCTGTGGCCCACTGGGGACTGGACCCGATAAACTCATCTTT.

Concerning this clone itself: The protein TCRdb lists belongs to a much larger clone and differs from this DNA's translation at residue 14, which points to a read error; the protein shown is made from the DNA. CDR3 amino acids: CACDTGSLLLGAPEPDKLIF. CDR3 DNA sequence: TGTGCCTGTGACACAGGGTCTCTTTTGTTGGGGGCCCCCGAACCCGATAAACTCATCTTT. The chain employs TRDV2 and TRDJ1, with D possibly being TRDD3 (6 bases). Germline lookup yields CDR1 GEAIGNYY and CDR2 EKD. CDR3 length: 20 residues. V shed 1 base and J shed 3 bases, with 29 bases lying between them.

In this sample, this clone turned up a few times. The chain employs TRDV2 and TRDJ1, with 10 bases fitting TRDD3. CDR1 GEAIGNYY and CDR2 EKD come from the germline V gene. The CDR3 length is 16 residues. Germline trimming cut 3 bases from V and 3 bases from J; bases unmatched to any gene: 9. The CDR3 coding sequence is TGTGCCTGTGACCCACTAGTACTGGGGGATGCCGATAAACTCATCTTT. Translated, it gives CACDPLVLGDADKLIF.

Notes on this clone: A far more abundant clone sits one base away, making this likely a read error. The same CDR3 also results from other DNA sequences found in this sample. The chain links TRDV2 to TRDJ3; D might be TRDD3 (6 bases). Trimming took off 2 bases at V and 2 bases at J, with 15 bases between the two ends. Germline V gene data show CDR1 as GEAIGNYY and CDR2 as EKD. This CDR3 is built from 18 residues. CDR3 DNA: TGTGCCTGTGACATACTGGGAGATAGTACCTGGGACACCCGACAGATGTTTTTC. Protein product: CACDILGDSTWDTRQMFF.

Regarding this clone: Translating this DNA gives a protein that differs at residue 4 from the TCRdb one, which belongs to a much larger clone; a read error is likely, and the protein shown is this translation. The rearrangement uses TRDV2 and TRDJ1; 9 positions agree with TRDD3. CDR1 and CDR2 from the germline V gene are GEAIGNYY and EKD. This CDR3 is built from 18 residues. V gave up 5 bases and J gave up 0 bases; unmatched junction bases: 15. DNA of the CDR3: TGTGCCTGTGGCACTGTGGTTACTGGGGGACCGTACACCGATAAACTCATCTTT. Amino acids: CACGTVVTGGPYTDKLIF.

This clone has a handful of counts. Only one base separates this from a far larger clonotype, so it likely reflects a read error. The chain employs TRDV2 and TRDJ3; 10 bases map to TRDD3. CDR3 size: 20 residues. Germline CDR1 reads GEAIGNYY; CDR2 reads EKD. The CDR3 DNA reads TGTGCCTGTGACCAACTGGGGGATGATACTCTCTCCTGGGACACCCGACGGATGTTTTTC. Translating gives CACDQLGDDTLSWDTRRMFF.

In this sample, this clone turned up a few times. A read error likely explains this, since a far larger clone differs by one base. Other nucleotide sequences from this sample produce the same CDR3. The chain employs TRDV2 and TRDJ1, with TRDD2 as a possible D gene (8 bases). CDR1 is GEAIGNYY and CDR2 is EKD in the germline V gene. The CDR3 consists of 16 residues. In DNA, the CDR3 is TGTGCCTGTGACACGGTGGGGGACCTTCCTATGGGGGAACTCATCTTC. Its translation is CACDTVGDLPMGELIF.

On this clone: A far larger clone is only one base removed, so a read error is likely. The identical CDR3 is also encoded by other nucleotide sequences in the sample. The chain combines TRDV2 with TRDJ1, with 10 positions matching TRDD3. The CDR3 consists of 18 residues. Germline V gene sequence: CDR1 GEAIGNYY, CDR2 EKD. CDR3 coding DNA: TGTGCCTGCGACACCGTCGACAAAACTGGGGGATTTACCGATAAACTCATCTTT. Translated: CACDTVDKTGGFTDKLIF.

In this sample, this clone turned up a few times. TCRdb lists the protein of a much larger clone for this DNA, which differs at residue 13, so this is likely a read error; the protein given here is translated from the DNA itself. The genes are TRDV2 and TRDJ1; 8 bases match TRDD3. J gave up 0 bases and V 0 bases, and 14 bases lay outside the gene matches. Germline values: CDR1 GEAIGNYY, CDR2 EKD. CDR3 length equals 19 residues. CDR3 loop: CACDTVRDTTLVHTDKLIF. As DNA, the CDR3 is TGTGCCTGTGACACCGTACGGGATACGACGCTTGTACACACCGATAAACTCATCTTT.

This clone was seen a handful of times. The J gene is TRDJ2, the V gene TRDV2, with 13 nucleotides matching TRDD3. V was pared by 1 base and J by 10 bases, with 8 bases of the junction left unmatched. CDR3 length: 16 amino acids. The germline CDR1 and CDR2 sequences are GEAIGNYY and EKD. The CDR3 DNA follows: TGTGCCTGTGACACGCTGACTGGGGGATACGGTAAACAACTCTTCTTT. Encoded protein: CACDTLTGGYGKQLFF.

As regards this clone: The mismatch at residue 10 between this DNA's translation and the TCRdb protein of a much larger clone likely reflects a read error; the protein shown is translated from the DNA. This chain joins TRDV2 and TRDJ1; possibly TRDD3 for D (6 bases). The V end lost 0 bases, the J end lost 7 bases, and 17 bases lay between the germline ends. Germline V gives CDR1 GEAIGNYY, CDR2 EKD. The CDR3 has 15 amino acids. The CDR3 reads CACDTVGRDMGKLIF. Here the CDR3 DNA reads TGTGCCTGTGACACCGTCGGGCGGGATATGGGTAAACTCATCTTT.

This clone was picked up a small number of times. The chain recombines TRDV2 with TRDJ1; 12 bases are a match to TRDD3. The CDR3 has 20 amino acids. After removal of 0 bases from V and 1 base from J, the junction contained 14 bases not matched to a gene. Germline V gives CDR1 GEAIGNYY, CDR2 EKD. The CDR3 nucleotides read TGTGCCTGTGACACCTTAAACCTGGGGGATACGCGGGGGGCCACCGATAAACTCATCTTT. Translated, it gives CACDTLNLGDTRGATDKLIF.

This clone appeared a few times. TCRdb's protein for this DNA is that of a much larger clone and differs from the translation at residue 13, likely a read error; the protein shown is the DNA translation. The chain carries TRDV2 and TRDJ1; 8 bases match TRDD3. The CDR3 consists of 15 residues. Germline V CDR1 and CDR2: GEAIGNYY, EKD. The CDR3 loop reads CACFVLGVATDKPIF. CDR3 coding DNA: TGTGCCTGCTTCGTACTGGGGGTCGCCACCGATAAACCCATCTTT.

Comments on this clone: A far bigger clonotype differs at one base, so this is likely a read error. Other DNA sequences in the sample encode the same CDR3. The chain carries TRDV2 and TRDJ1, with 8 bases matching TRDD3. The V and J ends lost 3 bases and 0 bases, in that order; junction bases with no gene match: 8. Germline assignment: CDR1 GEAIGNYY and CDR2 EKD. The CDR3 has 16 residues. In DNA, the CDR3 is TGTGCCTGTGACCCACTGGGGGGGGCATACACCGATAAACTCATCTTT. This sequence encodes CACDPLGGAYTDKLIF.

This clone has at least ten counts. The chain employs TRDV2 and TRDJ1; 7 bases are shared with TRDD3. This CDR3 has 16 residues. Germline loops: CDR1 GEAIGNYY, CDR2 EKD. J was trimmed by 7 bases and V by 3 bases; bases with no gene match: 16. The CDR3 DNA follows: TGTGCCTGTGACCTCTTACTGGGGATGGCACGAGGTAAACTCATCTTT. It yields the protein CACDLLLGMARGKLIF.

The V gene is TRDV2, the J gene TRDJ3, with 12 bases fitting TRDD3. The CDR3 runs to 21 residues. Germline CDR1 GEAIGNYY, CDR2 EKD. Trimming took 0 bases from V and 0 from J; bases not matched to a gene: 8. CDR3 amino acids: CACDTVLLGDTISWDTRQMFF. Here the CDR3 DNA reads TGTGCCTGTGACACCGTACTACTGGGGGATACAATCTCCTGGGACACCCGACAGATGTTTTTC.

A remark on this clone: TCRdb shows a much larger clone's protein in place of this DNA's translation, and the two differ at residue 12, likely through a read error; the protein shown is translated from the DNA. The chain combines TRDV2 with TRDJ1; 7 bases line up with TRDD3. This CDR3 is built from 20 residues. Germline lookup yields CDR1 GEAIGNYY and CDR2 EKD. The V gene end was trimmed by 1 base and the J gene end by 3 bases; junction bases not matched to a gene: 22. The CDR3 DNA reads as TGTGCCTGTGACACTATATCTGGGGGCCTTCGTCTCTCGGCCTCCGATAAACTCATCTTT. Amino acid sequence: CACDTISGGLRLSASDKLIF.

This clone was seen ten or more times. A read error is the likely source, as a far larger clone sits one nucleotide away. Other DNA sequences within the sample encode an identical CDR3. CDR3 in amino acids: CACDTAGWGPTYTDKLIF. The CDR3 region has the DNA TGTGCCTGTGACACCGCTGGGTGGGGACCAACTTACACCGACAAACTCATCTTT. The J gene is TRDJ1, the V gene TRDV2, with a tentative D call TRDD3 (5 bases). This CDR3 has 18 amino acids. Germline values: CDR1 GEAIGNYY, CDR2 EKD.

This clone was counted a few times. One end of the junction fails to match germline, which may point to a read error. This chain links TRDV2 with TRDJ3; possibly TRDD3 for D (6 bases). Germline V gives CDR1 GEAIGNYY, CDR2 EKD. The CDR3 contains 18 residues. The CDR3 nucleotides are TGTGCCTGTGACACCGCTGGGGCCAGCTCCTGGGACACCCGGCAGATGTTTTTC. Amino acid sequence: CACDTAGASSWDTRQMFF.

This clone has just a few counts. For this DNA, TCRdb reports the protein of a much larger clone, which diverges at residue 13, most likely from a read error; the protein presented here is translated directly from the DNA. This chain uses TRDV2 with TRDJ3; 8 bases are a match to TRDD3. V was pared by 0 bases and J by 0 bases, with 18 bases of the junction left unmatched. CDR3 size: 23 residues. Germline values: CDR1 GEAIGNYY, CDR2 EKD. The CDR3 loop reads CACDTVVRDTPEKTSWDTRQMFF. Here the CDR3 DNA reads TGTGCCTGTGACACCGTTGTCCGGGATACGCCGGAAAAAACCTCCTGGGACACCCGACAGATGTTTTTC.

This clone was counted between two and nine times. TCRdb pairs this DNA with a much larger clone's protein that differs at residue 6, likely a read error; the protein shown was translated from the DNA. The chain is built from TRDV2 and TRDJ1, with TRDD3 as a possible D gene (6 bases). The length of the CDR3 is 17 residues. The V end lost 3 bases, the J end lost 0 bases, and 19 bases lay between the germline ends. Germline-derived CDR1 and CDR2 are GEAIGNYY and EKD. The CDR3 DNA follows: TGTGCCTGTGACGGACCGGGGGACCTTCTTAACACCGATAAACTCATCTTT. Amino acids: CACDGPGDLLNTDKLIF.

This clone came up a few times. The chain employs TRDV2 and TRDJ1; possible D gene TRDD3, 6 bases. Germline CDR1 and CDR2: GEAIGNYY and EKD. This CDR3 spans 15 amino acids. V lost 1 base and J lost 0, with 11 bases in between. CDR3 DNA sequence: TGTGCCTGTGACACAGTGGGGATCCACACCGATAAACTCATCTTT. Protein product: CACDTVGIHTDKLIF.

This clone appeared a few times. TCRdb has a much larger clone's protein, which differs at residue 12 from the translation of this DNA, likely because of a read error; what is shown is the protein translated from the DNA. This sequence joins TRDV2 and TRDJ1, with 9 bases matching TRDD3. The CDR3 covers 17 residues. Germline V gene sequence: CDR1 GEAIGNYY, CDR2 EKD. V lost 1 base to trimming and J lost 3 bases; unmatched junction nucleotides: 11. CDR3 loop: CACDTVGDIRSADKLIF. The CDR3 region has the DNA TGTGCCTGTGACACAGTGGGGGATATAAGGTCCGCCGATAAACTCATCTTT.

This clone was picked up a small number of times. It is likely a read error: a sequence one base away is far more abundant. Other DNA sequences in the sample encode the same CDR3. The CDR3 loop reads CACDSVLGDTSNGELIF. As DNA, the CDR3 is TGTGCCTGTGACTCGGTACTGGGGGATACATCGAACGGAGAACTCATCTTC. The genes are TRDV2 and TRDJ1, with 12 bases matching TRDD3. CDR3 length: 17 amino acids. In germline, CDR1 is GEAIGNYY, CDR2 EKD.